This passage covers 12 T cell receptor beta chains from one sample sequenced in a study of blood T cell repertoires in COVID-19. Only in-frame clones appear in the TCRdb table, and some are missing; sequencing was by immunoSEQ multiplex PCR. The sample records 150,000 or so clones, around 87% being singletons. Sequences were obtained from peripheral blood. The origin of the receptors is a man younger than 35 with COVID-19, enrolled during active disease.

This chain joins TRBV21-1 and TRBJ1-3. TRBV21-1 is noted as a pseudogene. This CDR3 region has 15 residues. This CDR3 is CASSPSLSSGNTIYF. The CDR3 DNA reads as TGTGCCAGCAGCCCATCTTTGAGCTCTGGAAACACCATATATTTT.

The gene calls are TRBV27 and TRBJ2-1; weak D call: TRBD1 (6 bases). The germline gives CDR1 MNHEY, CDR2 SMNVEV (reference sequence). V lost 6 bases, J lost 6 bases, and 24 bases lay in between. This CDR3 spans 17 amino acids. The CDR3 loop is CASSFLLPGHRPNEQFF. In DNA form, the CDR3 reads TGTGCCAGCAGCTTCTTGCTCCCGGGACACCGACCCAATGAGCAGTTCTTC.

The CDR3 here is CASTEAGGTNYGYTF. In nucleotides, the CDR3 is TGTGCCAGTACCGAGGCGGGGGGGACGAACTATGGCTACACCTTC. The rearrangement uses TRBV19 and TRBJ1-2; D perhaps matches TRBD1 (5 bases). The germline CDR1 and CDR2 sequences are LNHDA and SQIVND (reference sequence). The CDR3 consists of 15 residues. Trimming took 7 bases from V and 2 from J, leaving 17 bases between them.

This clone was observed a few times. In nucleotides, the CDR3 is TGTGCCAGTCAGGGGGGCGGAAAGAACACCGGGGAGCTGTTTTTT. Translating it yields CASQGGGKNTGELFF. This chain joins TRBV19 and TRBJ2-2; a weak D match, TRBD1 (7 bases). CDR3 length equals 15 residues. Germline lookup yields CDR1 LNHDA and CDR2 SQIVND (reference sequence). Deletions cut 8 bases from V and 1 base from J, with 14 bases between.

The chain joins TRBV7-8 to TRBJ2-2; tentatively, D is TRBD1 (5 bases). Germline lookup yields CDR1 SGHVS and CDR2 FQNEAQ. The germline V and J ends were trimmed by 2 bases and 1 base, with 8 bases remaining between them. CDR3 length: 15 residues. The CDR3 DNA is TGTGCCAGCAGCTTATACAGGATGAACACCGGGGAGCTGTTTTTT. Its protein is CASSLYRMNTGELFF.

The chain combines TRBV15 with TRBJ2-5; maybe TRBD2 (6 bases). This CDR3 is built from 16 residues. V lost 3 bases, J lost 0 bases, and 14 bases lay in between. Germline CDR1 is LNHNV and CDR2 is YYDKDF (reference sequence). DNA for the CDR3: TGTGCCACCAGCAGGGGTAGGAGGGGAAACCAAGAGACCCAGTACTTC. This codes for CATSRGRRGNQETQYF. The full variable domain, completed using reference TRBV15 and TRBJ2-5, is DAMVIQNPRYQVTQFGKPVTLSCSQTLNHNVMYWYQQKSSQAPKLLFHYYDKDFNNEADTPDNFQSRRPNTSFCFLDIRSPGLGDTAMYLCATSRGRRGNQETQYFGPGTRLLVL.

The V gene is TRBV5-6, the J gene TRBJ2-7; tentatively, D is TRBD2 (6 bases). Germline CDR1 and CDR2: SGHDT and YYEEEE. This CDR3 is 17 amino acids long. Trimming took off 2 bases at V and 3 bases at J, with 21 bases between the two ends. The CDR3 DNA reads TGTGCCAGCAGCTTCAGGGTGGCCGGAGGGGTAATCTACGAGCAGTACTTC. This sequence encodes CASSFRVAGGVIYEQYF.

The chain joins TRBV29-1 to TRBJ2-1, with 7 bases matching TRBD2. This CDR3 comprises 16 residues. The V segment lost 4 bases and the J segment 1 base; nucleotides outside the gene matches: 10. In germline, CDR1 is SQVTM, CDR2 ANQGSEA. The CDR3 DNA reads TGCAGCGTTGTCGGGGGGTTCCCAGGGTCCTACAATGAGCAGTTCTTC. It codes for CSVVGGFPGSYNEQFF.

V usage is TRBV6-6 and J usage is TRBJ2-3; a possible D gene is TRBD2 (5 bases). There are 16 residues in the CDR3. The germline V and J ends were trimmed by 3 bases and 2 bases, with 15 bases remaining between them. Germline assignment: CDR1 MNHNY and CDR2 SVGAGI (reference sequence). The CDR3 spells CASSYMDFSSTDTQYF. The CDR3 bases are TGTGCCAGCAGTTATATGGACTTCAGTTCCACAGATACGCAGTATTTT.

This clone showed up just once. This chain links TRBV27 with TRBJ1-2; 9 positions agree with TRBD1. Germline CDR1 and CDR2: MNHEY and SMNVEV (reference sequence). The ends lost 2 bases at V and 4 bases at J; junction bases unmatched: 11. The CDR3 totals 17 residues. This chain's CDR3 is CASSLNRGQGIRYGYTF. CDR3 nucleotide sequence: TGTGCCAGCAGTTTAAATAGGGGACAGGGAATTCGCTATGGCTACACCTTC.

The chain recombines TRBV9 with TRBJ2-5; the D gene is possibly TRBD2 (5 bases). V was shortened by 0 bases and J by 4 bases, with 7 bases between the two germline ends. CDR1 is SGDLS, CDR2 YYNGEE, per germline. This CDR3 region has 13 residues. DNA for the CDR3: TGTGCCAGCAGCGTAGAGCTAGCAGAGACCCAGTACTTC. Its protein is CASSVELAETQYF.

V and J are TRBV5-1 and TRBJ1-3; no reliable D call. Germline V gene sequence: CDR1 SGHRS, CDR2 YFSETQ. Trimming stripped 0 bases from V and 4 bases from J, with 8 bases between. This CDR3 comprises 14 residues. As DNA, the CDR3 is TGCGCCAGCAGCTTGGAAAGCACCGGAAACACCATATATTTT. It translates to CASSLESTGNTIYF. The entire variable domain, with the rest obtained from reference TRBV5-1 and TRBJ1-3, is as follows: KAGVTQTPRYLIKTRGQQVTLSCSPISGHRSVSWYQQTPGQGLQFLFEYFSETQRNKGNFPGRFSGRQFSNSRSEMNVSTLELGDSALYLCASSLESTGNTIYFGEGSWLTVV.